This T cell receptor (beta chain) was observed in a study of blood T cell repertoires in COVID-19. Overall study: COVID-19 samples, acute and convalescent, were from the United States, Italy and Spain. The analysed material was cDNA or gDNA that came from T cells, B-cell-depleted T cells, or PBMCs.

Original processing notes: Estimation of nucleated cell counts relied on the amplification of reference gene primers. Profiled with immunoSEQ multiplex PCR; TCRdb holds only in-frame clones, not every one. V and J calls and clone size are copied from that table; D and trimming were computed from the DNA. The table has 120,000 or so clones, more than 60% seen once. V trimming: 4 bases; J trimming: 7 bases; junction bases outside the gene matches: 6. From germline, CDR1 is SGHDN and CDR2 FVKESK. CDR3 length: 13 residues. The sequence was obtained from a woman in her sixties or seventies with acute or convalescent COVID-19. Sequencing was carried out using peripheral blood. The chain is built from TRBV14 and TRBJ2-7; 8 bases align to TRBD1. CDR3 in DNA: TGTGCCAGCAGCCTACAGGGGGTAAAGGAGCAGTACTTC. Its translation: CASSLQGVKEQYF.